Detailed here is one T cell receptor (beta chain). The antigen is unknown. Method: immunoSEQ multiplex PCR; TCRdb's copy keeps in-frame clones and lacks some. The sample gives about 1,800,000 clones, approximately 95% of which show up once; 1.2% is in the top ten. CD45RO negativity and positive selection for CCR7 defined naive CD8 cells, a population that excluded terminally differentiated effector memory CD45RA+ cells. Healthy and HIV-negative, the adult donors had no recent acute infections or vaccinations. The data were obtained in a study of shared clonotypes between healthy human individuals. In the study overall: Each donor had three CD4 naive, three CD4 memory, two CD8 naive and one CD8 memory plate.

General observations from the study: What naive subsets generally showed was a larger estimated richness than memory subsets showed. Tissues were not sampled, only blood, and their repertoires likely differ.

Germline values: CDR1 MNHEY, CDR2 SMNVEV (reference sequence). This CDR3 contains 13 residues. V trimming: 6 bases; J trimming: 4 bases; junction bases outside the gene matches: 4. This chain joins TRBV27 and TRBJ1-1, with 8 bases aligning to TRBD1. Material: naive CD8+ T cells sorted from blood. The receptor comes from a man aged 18 to 29 in good health. CDR3 coding DNA: TGTGCCAGCAGGTGGCAGGGGGCCACTGAAGCTTTCTTT. It encodes CASRWQGATEAFF.